The rows below give T cell receptor beta chains drawn from one sample of a study of identical twins. TCRdb reanalysed the 5' RACE reads using MiXCR and keeps one entry per CDR3 protein. This sample has some 660,000 distinct CDR3 sequences, with about 9.4% found just once. These data also formed part of another study, on yellow fever vaccine responses in identical twins.

The material sequenced was PBMCs. These receptors were taken from a woman aged 18 to 35 in good health. CDR3s include the opening cysteine and the closing phenylalanine or tryptophan. The D gene is left open where the match is weak. Clone size is not always given. Where it is, it says once, few, many or a class for expanded clones.

-	-	TRBV18	TRBJ2-1	CASSPPGIDEQFF	TGTGCCAGCTCACCCCCCGGTATAGATGAGCAGTTCTTC
few	TRBD2	TRBV24-1	TRBJ2-5	CATSDLRGGRETQYF	TGTGCCACCAGTGATTTGCGGGGGGGCCGGGAGACCCAGTACTTC
many	TRBD1	TRBV10-3	TRBJ2-5	CAISGDRGFQETQYF	TGTGCCATCAGTGGAGACAGGGGTTTCCAAGAGACCCAGTACTTC
many	TRBD1	TRBV4-3	TRBJ1-1	CASSQDVGQVLMNTEAFF	TGCGCCAGCAGCCAAGACGTCGGACAGGTGCTTATGAACACTGAAGCTTTCTTT
few	-	TRBV12-3/TRBV12-4	TRBJ2-1	CASSLPPTAYNEQFF	TGTGCCAGCAGTTTACCCCCGACAGCGTACAATGAGCAGTTCTTC
many	-	TRBV5-1	TRBJ2-5	CASSLKGEYQETQYF	TGCGCCAGCAGCTTAAAAGGGGAGTACCAAGAGACCCAGTACTTC
-	-	TRBV19	TRBJ2-1	CGASSYNEQFF	TGCGGGGCGAGCTCCTACAATGAGCAGTTCTTC
few	-	TRBV28	TRBJ2-7	CASSLDPAGLEQYF	TGTGCCAGCAGTTTGGATCCGGCCGGGTTAGAGCAGTACTTC
many	-	TRBV29-1	TRBJ1-1	CSALSGPGTEAFF	TGCAGCGCCCTCTCAGGCCCCGGCACTGAAGCTTTCTTT
-	-	TRBV27	TRBJ2-1	CASSLSAGPSYNEQFF	TGTGCCAGCAGTTTAAGCGCGGGCCCCAGCTACAATGAGCAGTTCTTC
-	TRBD1	TRBV5-1	TRBJ2-7	CATSSPWDRLPYEQYF	TGCGCCACCAGCTCACCCTGGGACAGGCTCCCCTACGAGCAGTACTTC
few	TRBD1	TRBV6-5	TRBJ2-5	CASSYGTGGRETQYF	TGTGCCAGCAGTTACGGGACAGGGGGCCGGGAGACCCAGTACTTC
-	TRBD1	TRBV20-1	TRBJ2-7	CSARDTGTGFYEQYF	TGCAGTGCTAGAGACACCGGGACAGGGTTCTACGAGCAGTACTTC
-	-	TRBV5-1	TRBJ2-2	CASSLTTEKSSAGELFF	TGCGCCAGCAGCTTGACTACCGAGAAATCATCCGCCGGGGAGCTGTTTTTT
-	-	TRBV19	TRBJ2-1	CASTEGTDEQFF	TGTGCCAGTACTGAGGGGACGGATGAGCAGTTCTTC
few	TRBD2	TRBV24-1	TRBJ2-3	CATSDFPLSGGADTQYF	TGTGCCACCAGTGATTTTCCCCTCAGCGGGGGGGCCGATACGCAGTATTTT
few	TRBD2	TRBV28	TRBJ2-2	CASSFPEAKTSGNTGELFF	TGTGCCAGCAGTTTTCCGGAAGCTAAGACTAGCGGGAATACCGGGGAGCTGTTTTTT
many	-	TRBV20-1	TRBJ2-3	CSARVGGGTDTQYF	TGCAGTGCTAGGGTCGGGGGTGGCACAGATACGCAGTATTTT
few	-	TRBV2	TRBJ2-5	CASAGETQYF	TGTGCCAGCGCCGGGGAGACCCAGTACTTC
-	-	TRBV5-1	TRBJ2-3	CASSKGPDRWADTQYF	TGCGCCAGCAGCAAGGGTCCCGACAGGTGGGCAGATACGCAGTATTTT
-	TRBD1	TRBV7-9	TRBJ2-7	CASSPSTGYEQYF	TGTGCCAGCAGCCCGTCGACAGGGTACGAGCAGTACTTC
few	TRBD2	TRBV7-2	TRBJ2-7	CASSPSSGRAGYEQYF	TGTGCCAGCAGCCCTTCTAGCGGGAGGGCCGGGTACGAGCAGTACTTC
few	TRBD1	TRBV9	TRBJ2-1	CASSTGGTIPYNEQFF	TGTGCCAGCAGCACAGGGGGCACCATACCCTACAATGAGCAGTTCTTC
few	-	TRBV3-1	TRBJ2-5	CASSQDLRVQETQYF	TGTGCCAGCAGCCAAGATCTGAGGGTACAAGAGACCCAGTACTTC
-	-	TRBV3-1	TRBJ2-7	CASSQLGVTYEQYF	TGTGCCAGCAGCCAACTTGGCGTCACCTACGAGCAGTACTTC
-	-	TRBV18	TRBJ2-5	CASSPRTAAQETQYF	TGTGCCAGCTCACCTCGGACAGCTGCCCAAGAGACCCAGTACTTC
few	-	TRBV28	TRBJ2-1	CASRTTTGRATYNEQFF	TGTGCCAGCAGGACGACTACGGGCAGGGCAACCTACAATGAGCAGTTCTTC
few	-	TRBV18	TRBJ2-5	CASSPPTGSQETQYF	TGTGCCAGCTCACCCCCTACAGGCTCTCAAGAGACCCAGTACTTC
-	-	TRBV5-4	TRBJ2-1	CASSLNGPPKRQISYNEQFF	TGTGCCAGCAGCTTGAATGGACCACCGAAACGTCAAATCTCCTACAATGAGCAGTTCTTC
few	-	TRBV4-2	TRBJ2-1	CASSQESRQEQFF	TGTGCCAGCAGCCAAGAATCCCGACAGGAGCAGTTCTTC
many	TRBD1	TRBV20-1	TRBJ2-5	CSAWTGRGETQYF	TGCAGTGCTTGGACAGGGCGGGGAGAGACCCAGTACTTC
few	-	TRBV20-1	TRBJ2-7	CSAGYDEQYF	TGCAGTGCTGGGTACGACGAGCAGTACTTC
many	-	TRBV27	TRBJ2-7	CASSLQGGMGYEQYF	TGTGCCAGCAGTTTACAGGGGGGCATGGGGTACGAGCAGTACTTC
many	TRBD1	TRBV12-3/TRBV12-4	TRBJ2-2	CASREQGTGELFF	TGTGCCAGCAGGGAACAGGGGACCGGGGAGCTGTTTTTT
many	-	TRBV5-1	TRBJ2-1	CASSLGAGNEQFF	TGCGCCAGCAGCCTCGGCGCAGGGAATGAGCAGTTCTTC
few	TRBD2	TRBV9	TRBJ2-1	CASSVAGLAWNEQFF	TGTGCCAGCAGCGTAGCGGGACTAGCCTGGAATGAGCAGTTCTTC
-	-	TRBV4-1	TRBJ2-7	CASSQVGQGAMGSYEQYF	TGCGCCAGCAGCCAAGTAGGTCAAGGGGCGATGGGCTCCTACGAGCAGTACTTC